A selection of T cell receptor beta chains follows, all from one sample in a study of CD8 T cells in ankylosing spondylitis. TCRdb reprocessed the 5' RACE reads with MiXCR, giving one entry per CDR3 protein. The top ten clones hold about 1% of a sample with over 400,000 distinct CDR3 sequences, more than 25% of them seen once. The source material was blood, either unsorted or a sorted T cell fraction (not recorded which). These receptors were obtained from a male donor with ankylosing spondylitis. Both conserved end residues are part of each CDR3. A D gene is named only where the DNA matches it firmly. Clone sizes are given selectively: once, few, many, or a class where the clone is expanded.

d_gene	v_gene	j_gene	abundance	CDR3aa	CDR3nt
TRBD1	TRBV7-9	TRBJ1-2	NA	CASSTGGQRNGYTF	TGTGCCAGCAGCACTGGGGGACAGCGAAATGGCTACACCTTC
TRBD2	TRBV18	TRBJ2-7	few	CASSPRTSGPLEQYF	TGTGCCAGCTCACCAAGGACTAGCGGGCCCCTCGAGCAGTACTTC
TRBD1	TRBV7-9	TRBJ1-2	few	CASSQPTGGGDGYTF	TGTGCCAGCAGCCAACCTACAGGGGGAGGCGATGGCTACACCTTC
NA	TRBV3-1	TRBJ1-1	NA	CASSHGQQTEAFF	TGTGCCAGCAGCCATGGGCAACAAACTGAAGCTTTCTTT
TRBD1	TRBV20-1	TRBJ2-7	NA	CSARGGQGNEQYF	TGCAGTGCCCGAGGGGGACAGGGCAACGAGCAGTACTTC
TRBD1	TRBV27	TRBJ2-1	few	CASSFSGTGVYNEQFF	TGTGCCAGCAGTTTCTCCGGGACAGGGGTCTACAATGAGCAGTTCTTC
TRBD1	TRBV20-1	TRBJ1-6	few	CSAQTGGAYPLHF	TGCAGTGCTCAGACAGGGGGCGCGTATCCCCTCCACTTT
NA	TRBV7-2	TRBJ1-5	few	CASSLMEGNQPQHF	TGTGCCAGCAGCTTAATGGAGGGGAATCAGCCCCAGCATTTT
TRBD1	TRBV20-1	TRBJ1-1	NA	CSALIARQGMNTEAFF	TGCAGTGCCCTTATAGCCAGACAGGGAATGAACACTGAAGCTTTCTTT
TRBD1	TRBV12-5	TRBJ1-1	NA	CASGSTGVSTEAFF	TGTGCTAGTGGTTCCACAGGGGTGAGCACTGAAGCTTTCTTT
NA	TRBV6-1	TRBJ1-1	NA	CASTLIDPDRSEAFF	TGTGCCAGCACTCTTATTGACCCAGACAGGTCTGAAGCTTTCTTT
NA	TRBV5-1	TRBJ2-2	many	CASTRTGELFF	TGCGCCAGCACCCGAACCGGGGAGCTGTTTTTT
NA	TRBV5-1	TRBJ2-7	NA	CASSPVFSQAGYEQYF	TGCGCCAGCAGCCCGGTATTTAGCCAAGCTGGCTACGAGCAGTACTTC
NA	TRBV7-9	TRBJ1-4	few	CASSRGVREKLFF	TGTGCCAGCAGCAGGGGGGTAAGAGAAAAACTGTTTTTT
NA	TRBV25-1	TRBJ2-1	NA	CASKGGNTWNEQFF	TGTGCCAGCAAAGGGGGAAATACGTGGAATGAGCAGTTCTTC
NA	TRBV20-1	TRBJ2-1	few	CSAGGGGFSYNEQFF	TGCAGTGCTGGAGGAGGGGGATTCTCCTACAATGAGCAGTTCTTC
TRBD2	TRBV7-9	TRBJ2-5	many	CASSLVTSGRETQYF	TGTGCCAGCAGCTTAGTGACTAGCGGGAGGGAGACCCAGTACTTC
TRBD2	TRBV20-1	TRBJ2-1	many	CSARDGLAGDEQFF	TGCAGTGCTAGAGATGGACTAGCGGGAGATGAGCAGTTCTTC
NA	TRBV5-1	TRBJ2-7	NA	CASSLETESIEQYF	TGCGCCAGCAGCTTGGAAACCGAGTCAATCGAGCAGTACTTC
NA	TRBV11-2	TRBJ2-7	few	CASSSRQDTYEQYF	TGTGCCAGCAGCAGCCGACAGGACACCTACGAGCAGTACTTC
NA	TRBV7-2	TRBJ2-5	NA	CASNPDPEETQYF	TGTGCCAGCAATCCAGACCCCGAAGAGACCCAGTACTTC
TRBD2	TRBV5-1	TRBJ2-1	NA	CASRGTNSYNEQFF	TGCGCCAGCAGGGGGACTAACTCCTACAATGAGCAGTTCTTC
NA	TRBV7-6	TRBJ2-3	NA	CASSPYGGFPDTQYF	TGTGCCAGCAGCCCCTACGGGGGTTTTCCAGACACGCAGTATTTT
TRBD1	TRBV29-1	TRBJ2-5	NA	CSALGQEETQYF	TGCAGCGCCCTGGGACAGGAGGAGACCCAGTACTTC
NA	TRBV7-9	TRBJ1-6	NA	CASSLASQGMGSPLHF	TGTGCCAGCAGCTTAGCTTCACAGGGAATGGGGTCACCCCTCCACTTT
NA	TRBV19	TRBJ1-1	few	CASRTDLNTEAFF	TGTGCCAGCCGGACAGACTTGAACACTGAAGCTTTCTTT
NA	TRBV27	TRBJ1-6	few	CASSLTHGVPGSGYNSPLHF	TGTGCCAGCAGCCTAACGCACGGTGTTCCCGGGTCAGGCTATAATTCACCCCTCCACTTT
TRBD2	TRBV12-3/TRBV12-4	TRBJ2-2	few	CASSLSVLAGSGELFF	TGTGCCAGCAGTTTAAGTGTCCTAGCGGGTTCCGGGGAGCTGTTTTTT
NA	TRBV20-1	TRBJ2-5	NA	CSAVGNIQETQYF	TGCAGTGCCGTAGGAAACATACAAGAGACCCAGTACTTC
TRBD2	TRBV15	TRBJ2-5	NA	CATSIPLVSGSETQYF	TGTGCCACCAGCATCCCGTTAGTTAGCGGGAGTGAGACCCAGTACTTC
NA	TRBV19	TRBJ2-3	NA	CASSIGGRTRNTQYF	TGTGCCAGTAGTATAGGGGGAAGGACAAGGAATACGCAGTATTTT
TRBD1	TRBV12-3/TRBV12-4	TRBJ2-1	few	CATGQAGTLLDEQFF	TGTGCCACGGGACAGGCGGGTACCCTCTTGGATGAGCAGTTCTTC
NA	TRBV6-4	TRBJ2-1	NA	CASSGSGSYNEQFF	TGTGCCAGCAGTGGATCGGGCAGCTACAATGAGCAGTTCTTC
TRBD2	TRBV5-1	TRBJ2-1	NA	CASTLSGTSGANEQFF	TGCGCCAGCACCCTATCCGGGACTAGCGGGGCCAATGAGCAGTTCTTC
NA	TRBV4-1	TRBJ2-1	few	CASSQDPSYTSYNEQFF	TGCGCCAGCAGCCAAGATCCGTCGTATACCTCCTACAATGAGCAGTTCTTC
TRBD2	TRBV20-1	TRBJ2-7	NA	CRRGWSGIYEQYF	TGCAGGCGAGGATGGAGCGGGATTTACGAGCAGTACTTC
NA	TRBV20-1	TRBJ1-1	NA	CSAEGGTEAFF	TGCAGTGCAGAAGGGGGGACTGAAGCTTTCTTT
NA	TRBV4-1	TRBJ1-5	NA	CASSQDSRDQPQHF	TGCGCCAGCAGCCAAGATTCCCGGGACCAGCCCCAGCATTTT
TRBD2	TRBV12-3/TRBV12-4	TRBJ2-2	NA	CASSLGLAVLGELFF	TGTGCCAGCAGTTTGGGACTAGCGGTTCTTGGGGAGCTGTTTTTT
NA	TRBV29-1	TRBJ2-3	few	CSVEMGTDTQYF	TGCAGCGTTGAAATGGGGACGGATACGCAGTATTTT
TRBD1	TRBV12-3/TRBV12-4	TRBJ2-1	NA	CASRLTGGAANEQFF	TGTGCCAGCAGGCTTACAGGGGGCGCAGCTAATGAGCAGTTCTTC
NA	TRBV2	TRBJ1-2	few	CASAETAGGYTF	TGTGCCAGCGCCGAGACCGCGGGTGGCTACACCTTC
NA	TRBV3-1	TRBJ2-7	few	CASSHRDTNYEQYF	TGTGCCAGCAGCCACCGGGACACCAACTACGAGCAGTACTTC
NA	TRBV12-3/TRBV12-4	TRBJ1-3	few	CASSFWGSGNTIYF	TGTGCCAGCAGTTTTTGGGGCTCTGGAAACACCATATATTTT
NA	TRBV10-1	TRBJ2-1	NA	CASSPFGEKHEQFF	TGCGCCAGCAGCCCTTTTGGGGAGAAGCACGAGCAGTTCTTC
TRBD1	TRBV6-1	TRBJ1-1	NA	CASKRQGTAEAFF	TGTGCCAGCAAAAGACAGGGAACGGCTGAAGCTTTCTTT
TRBD2	TRBV20-1	TRBJ2-1	few	CSARGGLAGTTLGYNEQFF	TGCAGTGCTAGAGGTGGACTAGCGGGAACCACACTGGGGTACAATGAGCAGTTCTTC
TRBD1	TRBV5-1	TRBJ2-7	NA	CASSWPDRGYEQYF	TGCGCCAGCAGCTGGCCTGACAGGGGTTACGAGCAGTACTTC
NA	TRBV3-1	TRBJ1-5	few	CASSQASSNQPQHF	TGTGCCAGCAGCCAGGCTAGTAGCAATCAGCCCCAGCATTTT
NA	TRBV7-9	TRBJ2-5	few	CASSLDQRVLETQYF	TGTGCCAGCAGCCTTGACCAGCGGGTTCTGGAGACCCAGTACTTC
TRBD1	TRBV29-1	TRBJ1-1	once	CSVVGWDSLNTEAFF	TGCAGCGTTGTGGGCTGGGACAGCTTGAACACTGAAGCTTTCTTT
NA	TRBV20-1	TRBJ1-4	NA	CSARDDGESEKLFF	TGCAGTGCTAGAGATGACGGGGAGAGTGAAAAACTGTTTTTT
NA	TRBV6-1	TRBJ2-1	NA	CASSQRAASPREQFF	TGTGCCAGCAGTCAGCGGGCGGCTTCACCCCGCGAGCAGTTCTTC
TRBD2	TRBV4-1	TRBJ2-1	few	CASSPPGTREWGEQFF	TGCGCCAGCAGCCCCCCAGGGACTAGAGAGTGGGGGGAGCAGTTCTTC